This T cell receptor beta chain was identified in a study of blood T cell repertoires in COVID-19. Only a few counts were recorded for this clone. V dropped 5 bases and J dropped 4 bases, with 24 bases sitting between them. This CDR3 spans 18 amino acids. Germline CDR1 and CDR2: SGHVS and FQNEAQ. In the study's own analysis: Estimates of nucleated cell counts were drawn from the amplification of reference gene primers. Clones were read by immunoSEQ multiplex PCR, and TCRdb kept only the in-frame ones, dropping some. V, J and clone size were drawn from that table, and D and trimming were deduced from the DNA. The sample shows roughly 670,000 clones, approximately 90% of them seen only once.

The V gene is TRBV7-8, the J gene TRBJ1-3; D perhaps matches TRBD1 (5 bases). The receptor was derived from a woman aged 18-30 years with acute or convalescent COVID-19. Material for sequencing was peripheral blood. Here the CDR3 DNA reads TGTGCCAGCAGCACCCGGTTGGTGGGGCGTGAGTCGGGAAACACCATATATTTT. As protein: CASSTRLVGRESGNTIYF.